A selection of T cell receptor beta chains follows, all from one sample in a study of OX40 agonist ivuxolimab in advanced cancers. Generated by immunoSEQ multiplex PCR, the TCRdb table keeps only in-frame clones and is missing some. The table records 77,000 or so clones, just under 95% of them present only once. The source material was CD4+ or CD8+ T cells sorted from blood, sampled in a trial of the OX40 agonist ivuxolimab. These receptors were collected from an adult with an advanced solid tumor such as melanoma, head and neck, liver or kidney cancer. Each CDR3 is given with its conserved first and last residue. A D gene is named only where the DNA matches it firmly. Clone size, where shown, is once, few, many, or a class for clones that have expanded.

d_call j_call v_call clone_size cdr3_nt cdr3_aa
- TRBJ1-1 TRBV28 - TGTGCCAGCAGTCCCGACCCCGCGGTTGAAGCTTTCTTT CASSPDPAVEAFF
TRBD1 TRBJ1-4 TRBV4-1 - TGCGCCAGCAGCCAAAGGGTGACAGGGACTAATGAAAAACTGTTTTTT CASSQRVTGTNEKLFF
TRBD2 TRBJ2-5 TRBV7-9 - TGTGCCAGCAGCTTAAGGCGGGGGGACGTTCAAGAGACCCAGTACTTC CASSLRRGDVQETQYF
- TRBJ1-4 TRBV7-9 - TGTGCCAGCAGCCAAGCGGTTGCAACTAATGAAAAACTGTTTTTT CASSQAVATNEKLFF
- TRBJ2-3 TRBV11-2 once TGTGCCAGCAGCTTAGCTCCCGCGGGCAACATTGGAGATACGCAGTATTTT CASSLAPAGNIGDTQYF
TRBD2 TRBJ2-5 TRBV29-1 once TGCAGCGTTGATCCTAGCGGGGGGGCTAGAGGAGAGACCCAGTACTTC CSVDPSGGARGETQYF
- TRBJ2-5 TRBV7-9 - TGTGCCAGCAGCCGGGGCGAGACCCAGTACTTC CASSRGETQYF
- TRBJ1-1 TRBV29-1 - TGCAGCGTTGGCCAGGGGCATCCGAGTACTGAAGCTTTCTTT CSVGQGHPSTEAFF
- TRBJ2-2 TRBV7-2 - TGTGCCAGCAGCCCGGACTCGAACACCGGGGAGCTGTTTTTT CASSPDSNTGELFF
- TRBJ2-7 TRBV7-8 - TGTGCCAGCAGCTTAGAGTACGAGCGAAGCTCCTACGAGCAGTACTTC CASSLEYERSSYEQYF
- TRBJ2-5 TRBV14 once TGTGCCAGCAGCCAAGAGGGCAGCTTGGAGACCCAGTACTTC CASSQEGSLETQYF
- TRBJ2-7 TRBV27 - TGTGCCAGCAGTAAATTAAGCGGGTCCTCCTACGAGCAGTACTTC CASSKLSGSSYEQYF
- TRBJ1-1 TRBV27 - TGTGCCAGCACCCCTCGGAGGGGTAACACTGAAGCTTTCTTT CASTPRRGNTEAFF
TRBD1 TRBJ1-4 TRBV4-1 - TGCGCCAGCAGCCGCGGGACAGGAGCCTTAAATGAAAAACTGTTTTTT CASSRGTGALNEKLFF
- TRBJ1-1 TRBV5-1 - TGCGCCAGCAGCTTGGATGGGGAAACTGAAGCTTTCTTT CASSLDGETEAFF
- TRBJ1-2 TRBV5-6 - TGTGCCAGCAGCCCACCGATAGGTCGTTACACCTTC CASSPPIGRYTF
- TRBJ2-7 TRBV19 - TGTGCCACCGCGGTTGCCTACGAGCAGTACTTC CATAVAYEQYF